These 17 T cell receptor beta chains originate from one sample sequenced in a study of T cell repertoires in cytomegalovirus infection. These receptors are not linked to any known antigen. From the reads, TCRdb called clonotypes with MiXCR, one entry per CDR3 protein. The sample yields under 350,000 distinct CDR3 sequences, 22% seen once. Sequencing used cultured PBMCs, obtained from culture after CMV antigen stimulation. Receptor source: a human donor in good health (CMV status not recorded). Some clones in this sample may be carry-over from other donors' samples.

There are a few counts of this clonotype. The V and J genes are TRBV18 and TRBJ2-1; TRBD1 is a possible D gene (6 bases). This CDR3 contains 14 residues. V was clipped by 6 bases and J by 6 bases, with 15 bases between them. Germline V gives CDR1 KGHSH, CDR2 LQKENI. CDR3 protein: CASSSTGHGNEQFF. The CDR3 DNA follows: TGTGCCAGCTCTTCAACGGGACACGGCAATGAGCAGTTCTTC.

This clonotype appeared a few times. This chain links TRBV10-3 with TRBJ1-2; 11 bases match TRBD1. The CDR3 covers 15 residues. V trimming: 3 bases; J trimming: 6 bases; junction bases outside the gene matches: 6. The germline V gene has CDR1 ENHRY and CDR2 SYGVKD. The CDR3 sequence: CAISDPTDRGHGYTF. CDR3 sequence (DNA): TGTGCCATCAGTGACCCTACGGACAGGGGGCATGGCTACACCTTC.

This clonotype was observed a handful of times. The rearrangement joins TRBV11-3 to TRBJ1-1; D is unresolved. CDR1 SGHNT and CDR2 YENEEA come from the germline V gene. This CDR3 is built from 13 residues. The V end lost 1 base, the J end lost 5 bases, and 8 bases lay between the germline ends. The CDR3, as DNA: TGTGCCAGCAGCTTAGGTCTTCGGACTGAAGCTTTCTTT. It yields the protein CASSLGLRTEAFF.

This sequence joins TRBV20-1 and TRBJ1-1, with D possibly TRBD1 on 6 matching bases. This CDR3 region has 10 residues. The germline V and J ends were trimmed by 7 bases and 5 bases, with 8 bases remaining between them. The germline CDR1 and CDR2 sequences are DFQATT and SNEGSKA (reference sequence). CDR3 loop: CSEGGTEAFF. For the CDR3, the DNA is TGCAGTGAGGGGGGTACTGAAGCTTTCTTT.

The rearrangement joins TRBV4-3 to TRBJ2-7, with 7 bases fitting TRBD2. Germline CDR1 and CDR2: LGHNA and YSLEER. The CDR3 loop spans 15 amino acids. V was pared by 0 bases and J by 9 bases, with 11 bases of the junction left unmatched. CDR3 nucleotides: TGCGCCAGCAGCCAAGATCCGAGCGGGGTCGGGGGGCAGTACTTC. Protein: CASSQDPSGVGGQYF.

The chain links TRBV19 to TRBJ1-2, with D hard to call. CDR1 LNHDA and CDR2 SQIVND come from the germline V gene (reference sequence). Trimming cost V 3 bases and J 4 bases, with 15 bases left between them. The CDR3 contains 15 residues. CDR3 coding DNA: TGTGCCAGTAGTATCTATTCTTCAGAATCCTATGGCTACACCTTC. It is translated as CASSIYSSESYGYTF.

This chain joins TRBV20-1 and TRBJ2-1; D not certain. CDR3 length: 15 amino acids. The V and J ends lost 5 bases and 4 bases respectively, with 18 bases between them. Germline V gives CDR1 DFQATT, CDR2 SNEGSKA (reference sequence). This CDR3 is CSALETIGPYNEQFF. The CDR3 nucleotides read TGCAGTGCTTTAGAGACCATAGGGCCTTACAATGAGCAGTTCTTC.

This clonotype was counted only a few times. The chain links TRBV19 to TRBJ2-7; 8 positions match TRBD2. The CDR3 sequence is 15 residues long. Germline V gene sequence: CDR1 LNHDA, CDR2 SQIVND (reference sequence). Trimming cost V 2 bases and J 2 bases; bases outside gene matches: 5. The CDR3: CASSIRLASTYEQYF. The CDR3 nucleotides read TGTGCCAGTAGTATAAGACTAGCGTCAACCTACGAGCAGTACTTC.

The chain couples TRBV6-2 or TRBV6-3 to TRBJ2-1; D remains unclear. Trimming removed 0 bases at V and 9 bases at J, with 24 bases between. This CDR3 contains 18 residues. Germline V CDR1 and CDR2: MNHEY, SVGEGT. The CDR3 loop is CASSYSRHNLGIRLEQFF. The CDR3 DNA reads TGTGCCAGCAGTTACTCCCGGCATAACTTAGGGATCAGGCTTGAGCAGTTCTTC.

The chain joins TRBV7-8 to TRBJ1-4; D unresolved. This CDR3 region has 12 residues. Germline-derived CDR1 and CDR2 are SGHVS and FQNEAQ. Trimming left V 8 bases short and J 12 bases short, with 16 bases between. The CDR3 nucleotides read TGTGCCAGCGGATATTTCGCATCCCAACTGTTTTTT. Its translation: CASGYFASQLFF.

The V call is TRBV30, the J call TRBJ1-1; D remains ambiguous. CDR3 length: 13 residues. CDR1 is GTSNPN, CDR2 SVGIG, per germline (reference sequence). V gave up 5 bases and J gave up 0 bases, with 10 bases separating them. The DNA of the CDR3 is TGTGCCTGGGGTCTCGTTCTGAACACTGAAGCTTTCTTT. Its translation is CAWGLVLNTEAFF.

CDR3 nucleotide sequence: TGTGCCAGCAGTCCGACCAAAACCAGCTCCTACGAGCAGTACTTC. The encoded protein is CASSPTKTSSYEQYF. V and J are TRBV28 and TRBJ2-7; D gene ambiguous. Germline assignment: CDR1 MDHEN and CDR2 SYDVKM. The ends were cut back, 5 bases at V and 0 bases at J, with 14 bases in the middle. The CDR3 consists of 15 residues.

This clonotype was seen at least ten times. The genes are TRBV23-1 and TRBJ2-4; tentative D call: TRBD2 (6 bases). TRBV23-1 is marked as an open reading frame, function uncertain. Trimming took 7 bases from V and 3 from J, leaving 13 bases between them. This CDR3 comprises 14 residues. The CDR3: CASTSPEGKNIQYF. The CDR3 nucleotides read TGCGCCAGCACCTCGCCGGAGGGCAAAAACATTCAGTACTTC.

This clonotype was seen only a few times. The CDR3 region is CASSYSWTGVFSYNSPLHF. CDR3 DNA: TGTGCCAGCAGTTACTCCTGGACAGGGGTATTCTCCTATAATTCACCCCTCCACTTT. The chain employs TRBV6-5 and TRBJ1-6, with 9 nucleotides matching TRBD1. Trimming took 0 bases from V and 0 from J; bases not matched to a gene: 6. CDR1 and CDR2 (germline): MNHEY, SVGAGI. The CDR3 is 19 residues long.

This clonotype was counted ten times or more. The chain recombines TRBV7-9 with TRBJ2-1, with TRBD2 identical over 7 bases. V shed 5 bases, J shed 6 bases, and the junction held 7 bases outside the gene matches. The CDR3 contains 14 residues. Germline CDR1 reads SEHNR; CDR2 reads FQNEAQ (reference sequence). In nucleotides, the CDR3 is TGTGCCAGCAGCAAATCAGCGGGGTTCAATGAGCAGTTCTTC. It is translated as CASSKSAGFNEQFF.

The V gene is TRBV4-2, the J gene TRBJ2-7; the match to TRBD2 covers 7 bases. CDR3 size: 15 residues. The V gene end was trimmed by 0 bases and the J gene end by 0 bases; junction bases not matched to a gene: 2. CDR1 and CDR2 (germline): LGHNA, YNFKEQ. CDR3: CASSQDRDYSYEQYF. The CDR3 nucleotides are TGTGCCAGCAGCCAAGATAGGGACTACTCCTACGAGCAGTACTTC.

The chain combines TRBV12-3 or TRBV12-4 with TRBJ2-5; 8 nucleotides align to TRBD2. V shed 6 bases, J shed 5 bases, and the junction held 11 bases outside the gene matches. This CDR3 has 15 amino acids. The CDR3 loop is CASRPGGGLRETQYF. The CDR3 nucleotides read TGTGCCAGCAGGCCCGGGGGGGGATTGAGGGAGACCCAGTACTTC.